This TCR beta chain originates from a study of blood T cell repertoires in COVID-19. Overall study context: COVID-19 samples collected from the United States, Italy and Spain covered acute and convalescent phases.

In the source study's methods: Reference gene primer amplification gave estimated nucleated cell counts. Sequenced by immunoSEQ multiplex PCR; TCRdb stores in-frame clones only, minus some. From that table come the V and J calls and clone size; the DNA was used to work out D and trimming. The data contain roughly 30,000 clones, 70% to 90% of them singletons. Trimming cost V 4 bases and J 8 bases, with 18 bases left between them. The germline gives CDR1 SGHRS, CDR2 YFSETQ. CDR3 length: 15 amino acids. This sequence joins TRBV5-1 and TRBJ1-4; D perhaps matches TRBD1 (6 bases). Sequencing was done on a sample of peripheral blood. The receptor's source is a human donor in a cohort sampled during active COVID-19. CDR3 region: CASSDLSGDGEKLFF. The CDR3 region has the DNA TGCGCCAGCAGCGACCTGTCAGGGGATGGGGAAAAACTGTTTTTT.